The sequence of this T cell receptor (beta chain) was determined in a study of cytomegalovirus exposure and HLA in healthy donors. Turning to the study itself: Early release data held tens of millions of unique TCRs from HLA-typed donors. Findings and caveats of the study: CMV serostatus was the only recorded immune exposure for donors. Sequencing artifact likely explains a cluster of highly shared sequence variants. Cytomegalovirus association was listed for 164 TCR beta chains.

PCR was performed using 60 Vbeta and 13 Jbeta primers. The data were produced by immunoSEQ multiplex PCR, yet TCRdb's version contains in-frame clones alone and is incomplete. The sample includes approximately 190,000 clones, around 90% of them seen just once. Germline assignment: CDR1 MNHEY and CDR2 SMNVEV (reference sequence). V gave up 4 bases and J gave up 3 bases; unmatched junction bases: 17. This CDR3 has 18 amino acids. On this clone itself: Its antigen is undetermined.

The V gene is TRBV27, the J gene TRBJ2-7; 8 bases fit TRBD1. The sequencing input was PBMCs. This receptor was identified in a boy younger than 10 in good health and CMV-seronegative. CDR3 region: CASSSGQGPKQSIYEQYF. In DNA, the CDR3 is TGTGCCAGCAGTTCCGGACAGGGCCCCAAACAATCCATCTACGAGCAGTACTTC.